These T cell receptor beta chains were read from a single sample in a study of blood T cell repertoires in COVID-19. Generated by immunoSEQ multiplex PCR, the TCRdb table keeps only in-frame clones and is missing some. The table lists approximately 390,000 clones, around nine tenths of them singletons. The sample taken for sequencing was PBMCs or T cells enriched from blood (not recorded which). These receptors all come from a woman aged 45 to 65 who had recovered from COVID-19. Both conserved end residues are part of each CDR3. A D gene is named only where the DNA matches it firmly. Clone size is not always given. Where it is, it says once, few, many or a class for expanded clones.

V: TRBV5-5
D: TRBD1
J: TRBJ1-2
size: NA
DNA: TGTGCCAGCAGCTTGACGGGACAGGGGACTTATGGCTACACCTTC
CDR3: CASSLTGQGTYGYTF

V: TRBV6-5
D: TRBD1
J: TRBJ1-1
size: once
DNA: TGTGCCAGCAGTTCAATACAGGACAGGGTGAACACTGAAGCTTTCTTT
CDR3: CASSSIQDRVNTEAFF

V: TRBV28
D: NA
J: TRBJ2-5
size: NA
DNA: TGTGCCAGCAGAGGTAATAGCGGACACCAAGAGACCCAGTACTTC
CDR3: CASRGNSGHQETQYF

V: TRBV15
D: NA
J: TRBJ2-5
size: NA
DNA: TGTGCCACCAGCAGAGATGAGAGGCCAGGGCAACACTTC
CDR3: CATSRDERPGQHF

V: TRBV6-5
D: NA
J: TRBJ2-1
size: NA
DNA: TGTGCCAGCAGTTATGCGGATGAGCAGTTCTTC
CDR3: CASSYADEQFF

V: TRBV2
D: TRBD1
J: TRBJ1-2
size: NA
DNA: TGTGCCAGCAGCGGAGTCCGACAGGGAGCAACTTATGGCTACACCTTC
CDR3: CASSGVRQGATYGYTF

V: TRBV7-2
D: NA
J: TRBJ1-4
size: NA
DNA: TGTGCCAGCAGCTTAGGTTCTCCTAATGAAAAACTGTTTTTT
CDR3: CASSLGSPNEKLFF

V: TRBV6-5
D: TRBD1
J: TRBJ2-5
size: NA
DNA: TGTGCCAGCAGTTACTCGCACAGGGGAAAGGAGACCCAGTACTTC
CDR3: CASSYSHRGKETQYF

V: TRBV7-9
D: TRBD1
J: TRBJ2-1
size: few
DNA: TGTGCCAGCAGCTTACCCTACAGGGGGCTCCAACCGGGCAATGAGCAGTTCTTC
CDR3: CASSLPYRGLQPGNEQFF

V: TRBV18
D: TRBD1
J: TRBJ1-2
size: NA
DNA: TGTGCCAGCTCACCTGCCCCGGGACAGGGAAGTGGAGGCTACACCTTC
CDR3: CASSPAPGQGSGGYTF

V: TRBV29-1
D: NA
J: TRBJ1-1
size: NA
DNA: TGCAGCGTTAGGGGAAGGGACTTTAACACTGAAGCTTTCTTT
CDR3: CSVRGRDFNTEAFF

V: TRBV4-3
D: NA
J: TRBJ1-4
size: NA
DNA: TGCGCCAGCAGTTTGGTGTTTAGCTGGTCTCCCCAAAAACTGTTTTTT
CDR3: CASSLVFSWSPQKLFF

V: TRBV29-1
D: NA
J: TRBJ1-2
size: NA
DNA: TGCAGCGCTCAAGGAGGGGATGAGAGCGGCTACACCTTC
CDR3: CSAQGGDESGYTF

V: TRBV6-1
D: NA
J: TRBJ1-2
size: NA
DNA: TGTGCCAGCAGTGAAGCACCTTCGGGGACTATTTTGACTTATGGCTACACCTTC
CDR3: CASSEAPSGTILTYGYTF

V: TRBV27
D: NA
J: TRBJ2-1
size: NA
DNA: TGTGCCAGCAGTTTGGGCCTCCGATGGGATGAGCAGTTCTTC
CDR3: CASSLGLRWDEQFF

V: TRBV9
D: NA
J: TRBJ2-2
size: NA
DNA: TGTGCCAGCAGCCCATTACAGGGCTTGAACACCGGGGAGCTGTTTTTT
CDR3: CASSPLQGLNTGELFF

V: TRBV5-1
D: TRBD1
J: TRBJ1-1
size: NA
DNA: TGCGCCAGCAGCTTGGACAGGGGTTCAGGCACTGAAGCTTTCTTT
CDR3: CASSLDRGSGTEAFF

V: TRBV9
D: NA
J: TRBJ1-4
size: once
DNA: TGTGCCAGCAGGGGAGGGGGAATAAGTGAAAAACTGTTTTTT
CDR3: CASRGGGISEKLFF

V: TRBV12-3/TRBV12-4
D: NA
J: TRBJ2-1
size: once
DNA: TGTGCCAGCAGCTCGACAGATGAGCAGTTCTTC
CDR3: CASSSTDEQFF

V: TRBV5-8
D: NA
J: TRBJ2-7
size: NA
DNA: TGTGCCAGCAGCCTCTACGAGCAGTACTTC
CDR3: CASSLYEQYF

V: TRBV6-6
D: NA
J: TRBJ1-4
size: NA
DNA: TGTGCCAGCACGACTAATGAAAAACTGTTTTTT
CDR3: CASTTNEKLFF

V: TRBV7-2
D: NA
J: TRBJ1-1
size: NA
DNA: TGTGCCAGCAGCCCGGCGACAGTTTTGGGCACTGAAGCTTTCTTT
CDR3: CASSPATVLGTEAFF

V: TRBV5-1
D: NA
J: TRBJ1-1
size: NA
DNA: TGCGCCAGCAGCTTGATTCGCCAGGACACTGAAGCTTTCTTT
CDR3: CASSLIRQDTEAFF

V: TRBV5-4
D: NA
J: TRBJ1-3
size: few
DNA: TGTGCCAGCAGCCTAAGGACAGCTAGCACTGGAAACACCATATATTTT
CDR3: CASSLRTASTGNTIYF

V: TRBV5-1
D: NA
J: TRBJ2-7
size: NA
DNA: TGCGCCAGCAGCTTGATCAGCGGGGACACATACGAGCAGTACTTC
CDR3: CASSLISGDTYEQYF

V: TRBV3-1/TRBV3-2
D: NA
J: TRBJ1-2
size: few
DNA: TGTGCCAGCAGCCAGAGGGAATCTATCTTCCCAGCGCATGGCTACACCTTC
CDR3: CASSQRESIFPAHGYTF

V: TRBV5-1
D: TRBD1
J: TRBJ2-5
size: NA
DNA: TGCGCCAGCAGCTTCCGGGACAGGGGCTACCAAGAGACCCAGTACTTC
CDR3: CASSFRDRGYQETQYF

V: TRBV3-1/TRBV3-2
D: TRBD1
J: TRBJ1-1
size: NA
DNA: TGTGCCAGCAGCCTTACAGGGGGCGGCACTGAAGCTTTCTTT
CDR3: CASSLTGGGTEAFF

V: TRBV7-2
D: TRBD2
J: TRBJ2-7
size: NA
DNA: TGTGCCAGCAGCTGGGGACTAGCGGAACTCTACGAGCAGTACTTC
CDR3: CASSWGLAELYEQYF

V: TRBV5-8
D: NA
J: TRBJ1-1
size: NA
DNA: TGTGCCAGCTCTACTGAAGCTTTCTTT
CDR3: CASSTEAFF

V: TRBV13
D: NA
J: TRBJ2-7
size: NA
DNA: TGTGCCAGCAGCGGGCCGGATAGGGAGCAGTACTTC
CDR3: CASSGPDREQYF

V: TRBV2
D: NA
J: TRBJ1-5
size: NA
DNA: TGTGCCAGCAGTGTCGGGGGAGGTCAGCCCCAGCATTTT
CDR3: CASSVGGGQPQHF

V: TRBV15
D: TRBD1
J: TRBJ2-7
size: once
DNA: TGTGCCACCAGCAGAGACTCCGGGACAGCCGCCTACGAGCAGTACTTC
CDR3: CATSRDSGTAAYEQYF

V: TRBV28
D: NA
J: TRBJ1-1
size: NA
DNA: TGTGCCAGCAGTTTACAGGGACTCGAAGCAGCTTTCTTT
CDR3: CASSLQGLEAAFF

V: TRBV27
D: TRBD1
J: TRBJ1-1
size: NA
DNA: TGTGCCAGCAGGGGGACAGGGTCTTGGAACACTGAAGCTTTCTTT
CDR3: CASRGTGSWNTEAFF

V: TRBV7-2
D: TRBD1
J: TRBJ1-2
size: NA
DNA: TGTGCCAGCAGCTCAGACAGGGGTTTTCCTAACTATGGCTACACCTTC
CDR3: CASSSDRGFPNYGYTF

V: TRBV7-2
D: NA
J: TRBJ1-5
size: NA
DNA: TGTGCCAGCAGCTTACAGGGGTCCAATCAGCCCCAGCATTTT
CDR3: CASSLQGSNQPQHF

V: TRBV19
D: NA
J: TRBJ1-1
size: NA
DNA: TGTGCCAGTAGTGCGTACGGTCTAGCGAACACTGAAGCTTTCTTT
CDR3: CASSAYGLANTEAFF

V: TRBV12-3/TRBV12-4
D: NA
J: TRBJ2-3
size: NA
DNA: TGTGCCAGCGGCAGACAGCACACAGATACGCAGTATTTT
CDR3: CASGRQHTDTQYF

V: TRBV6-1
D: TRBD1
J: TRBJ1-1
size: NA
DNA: TGTGCCAGCAGTGACTGGGCCAGGGGGCTGGGGAACACTGAAGCTTTCTTT
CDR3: CASSDWARGLGNTEAFF

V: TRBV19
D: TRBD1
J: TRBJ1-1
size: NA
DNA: TGTGCCAGTAGTACCCGGGACAGGGGCACTGAAGCTTTCTTT
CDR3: CASSTRDRGTEAFF

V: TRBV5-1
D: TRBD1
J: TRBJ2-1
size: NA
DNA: TGCGCCAGCGCGGCCCGGGACAGCCCCAATGAGCAGTTCTTC
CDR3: CASAARDSPNEQFF

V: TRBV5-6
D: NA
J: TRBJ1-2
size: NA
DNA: TGTGCCAGCCGACTGGAGGCATATGGCTACACCTTC
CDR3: CASRLEAYGYTF

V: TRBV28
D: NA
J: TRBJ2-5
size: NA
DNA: TGTGCCAGCAGTCTAGGCGGACAGATCGGGTACTTC
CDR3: CASSLGGQIGYF

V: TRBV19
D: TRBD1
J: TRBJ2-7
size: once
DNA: TGTGCCAGCTCGGGACAGGACTACGAGCAGTACTTC
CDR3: CASSGQDYEQYF

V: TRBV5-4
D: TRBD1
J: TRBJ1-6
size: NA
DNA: TGTGCCAGCAGCTCGGGACAGGGGGCTGATTCACCCCTCCACTTT
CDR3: CASSSGQGADSPLHF

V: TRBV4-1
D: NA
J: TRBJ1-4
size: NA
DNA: TGCGCCAGCAGCCAAAGTACCACCGGTAATGAAAAACTGTTTTTT
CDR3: CASSQSTTGNEKLFF

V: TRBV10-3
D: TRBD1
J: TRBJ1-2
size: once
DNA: TGTGCCACACAGGGGGTAGGTGGCTACACCTTC
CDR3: CATQGVGGYTF

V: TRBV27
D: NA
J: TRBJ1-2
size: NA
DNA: TGTGCCAGCGGAAGGACAGCAGGAGGCTACACCTTC
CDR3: CASGRTAGGYTF

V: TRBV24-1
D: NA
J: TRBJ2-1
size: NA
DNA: TGTGCCACCAGTGAGGGGACTTGGGGTGAGCAGTTCTTC
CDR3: CATSEGTWGEQFF

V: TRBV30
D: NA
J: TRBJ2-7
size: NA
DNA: TGTGCCTGTCGGGGGGACAAATTTTACGAGCAGTACTTC
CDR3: CACRGDKFYEQYF

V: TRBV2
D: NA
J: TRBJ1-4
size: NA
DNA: TGTGCCAGCCGGACGGGGGGTGAAAAACTGTTTTTT
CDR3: CASRTGGEKLFF

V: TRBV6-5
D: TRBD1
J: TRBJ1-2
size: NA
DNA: TGTGCCAGCAGTTACTCGACACAGGGGTTACAAGGCTACACCTTC
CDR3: CASSYSTQGLQGYTF

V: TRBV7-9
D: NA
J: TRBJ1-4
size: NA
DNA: TGTGCCAGCAGCCCTTGGACAGTAAAGGATGAAAAACTGTTTTTT
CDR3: CASSPWTVKDEKLFF

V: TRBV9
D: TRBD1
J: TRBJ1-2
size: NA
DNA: TGTGCCAGCAGCGTTGACAGAGGGACAGGGTGGGATGGCTACACCTTC
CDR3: CASSVDRGTGWDGYTF

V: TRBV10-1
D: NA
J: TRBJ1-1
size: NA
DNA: TGCGCCAGCACCTCAACTTTCAGGGGAACGGGAACTGAAGCTTTCTTT
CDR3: CASTSTFRGTGTEAFF

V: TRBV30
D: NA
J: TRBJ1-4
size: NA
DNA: TGTGCCTGGAGCCAGGGGGAAAAACTGTTTTTT
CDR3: CAWSQGEKLFF

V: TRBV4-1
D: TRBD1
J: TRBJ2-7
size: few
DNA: TGCGCCAGCAGCCAAGAGGACAGGGGAGCCTACGAGCAGTACTTC
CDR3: CASSQEDRGAYEQYF

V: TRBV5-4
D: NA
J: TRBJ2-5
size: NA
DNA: TGTGCCAGCAGCTTGGCCGGAGGGGGGGCCCAAGAGACCCAGTACTTC
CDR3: CASSLAGGGAQETQYF

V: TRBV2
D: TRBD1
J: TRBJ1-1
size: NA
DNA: TGTGCCAGCAGGGATTCCAGACAGGGAGCTATAGAAGCTTTCTTT
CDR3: CASRDSRQGAIEAFF